Shown below are 17 T cell receptor beta chains from a single sample sequenced in a study of T cells after yellow fever vaccination. TCRdb reprocessed the 5' RACE reads with MiXCR, giving one entry per CDR3 protein. The sample has 300,000 to 400,000 distinct CDR3 sequences, 8.7% seen once; the top ten hold around 17%. Specimen: PBMCs, collected on the day of the first yellow fever vaccination. The receptors were gathered from a man aged 18 to 30 who received the YFV17D yellow fever vaccine.

This clonotype appeared a few times. This chain links TRBV7-9 with TRBJ2-3; D uncertain. The length of the CDR3 is 13 residues. In germline, CDR1 is SEHNR, CDR2 FQNEAQ (reference sequence). Trimming shortened V by 0 bases and J by 2 bases, and 3 bases separated the two germline ends. CDR3 nucleotide sequence: TGTGCCAGCAGCTTAGCGGCCACAGATACGCAGTATTTT. Amino acid sequence: CASSLAATDTQYF. The full variable domain, in which reference TRBV7-9 and TRBJ2-3 provide the parts outside the CDR3, is DTGVSQNPRHKITKRGQNVTFRCDPISEHNRLYWYRQTLGQGPEFLTYFQNEAQLEKSRLLSDRFSAERPKGSFSTLEIQRTEQGDSAMYLCASSLAATDTQYFGPGTRLTVL.

The chain combines TRBV7-3 with TRBJ2-1, with D unresolved. Trimming took off 2 bases at V and 0 bases at J, with 11 bases between the two ends. The CDR3 loop spans 16 amino acids. CDR1 and CDR2 (germline): SGHTA, FQGTGA. CDR3 DNA sequence: TGTGCCAGCAGCTTAGGGTATACGAGCTCCTACAATGAGCAGTTCTTC. This codes for CASSLGYTSSYNEQFF.

This clonotype was detected a few times. The V gene is TRBV5-1, the J gene TRBJ2-5; perhaps TRBD2 as D (6 bases). The V end lost 4 bases, the J end lost 9 bases, and 22 bases lay between the germline ends. The CDR3 spans 15 residues. The germline CDR1 and CDR2 sequences are SGHRS and YFSETQ. The CDR3 is CASSREAGGTLAQYF. The CDR3 DNA sequence: TGCGCCAGCAGCCGCGAGGCCGGCGGGACTCTGGCCCAGTACTTC.

This clonotype showed up just a few times. Here the CDR3 reads CASSQSDGNSPLHF. CDR3 nucleotide sequence: TGTGCCAGCAGCCAATCGGACGGAAATTCACCCCTCCACTTT. The chain recombines TRBV3-1 with TRBJ1-6; no firm D call. CDR3 size: 14 residues. V lost 2 bases to trimming and J lost 7 bases, with 9 bases between them. CDR1 is LGHDT, CDR2 YNNKEL, per germline (reference sequence).

This clonotype was counted ten times or more. The chain uses TRBV7-2 and TRBJ2-3; weak D call: TRBD1 (5 bases). Trimming removed 5 bases at V and 4 bases at J, with 10 bases between. The CDR3 consists of 13 residues. Per the germline V gene, CDR1 is SGHTA and CDR2 is FQGNSA. CDR3 protein: CASSARVSDTQYF. As DNA, the CDR3 is TGTGCCAGCAGCGCCAGGGTTTCAGATACGCAGTATTTT.

The chain carries TRBV7-9 and TRBJ2-7, with a possible D match to TRBD1 (5 bases). Trimming took 2 bases from V and 5 from J, leaving 13 bases between them. CDR1 is SEHNR and CDR2 is FQNEAQ in the germline V gene (reference sequence). CDR3 size: 14 residues. This CDR3 is CASSLYGRVHEQYF. The CDR3 nucleotides read TGTGCCAGCAGCTTATATGGCAGGGTTCACGAGCAGTACTTC.

The chain links TRBV7-2 to TRBJ1-2; possible D gene TRBD1, 5 bases. CDR1 and CDR2 (germline): SGHTA, FQGNSA. This CDR3 spans 16 amino acids. V was cut by 6 bases and J by 2 bases, with 19 bases left in between. The CDR3 DNA follows: TGTGCCAGCAGACCCCCGGGCTCCGGGGGAAACTATGGCTACACCTTC. Translated, it gives CASRPPGSGGNYGYTF.

This clonotype was seen many times. The chain joins TRBV12-3 or TRBV12-4 to TRBJ2-5; D not certain. CDR3 length: 17 residues. Trimming shortened V by 5 bases and J by 5 bases, and 24 bases separated the two germline ends. The CDR3 region is CASSHYLGREARETQYF. The CDR3 DNA reads as TGTGCCAGCAGTCATTACCTCGGACGCGAGGCGCGGGAGACCCAGTACTTC.

This clonotype was observed at least ten times. The rearrangement uses TRBV5-1 and TRBJ2-6, with D uncertain. The CDR3 contains 14 residues. Per germline, CDR1 SGHRS and CDR2 YFSETQ. The ends were cut back, 3 bases at V and 0 bases at J, with 4 bases in the middle. CDR3 nucleotides: TGCGCCAGCAGCTCAGACTCTGGGGCCAACGTCCTGACTTTC. Translated: CASSSDSGANVLTF.

This clonotype was detected ten times or more. The chain couples TRBV5-1 to TRBJ1-1; TRBD1 might be the D (5 bases). Trimming removed 1 base at V and 2 bases at J, with 9 bases between. Germline CDR1 and CDR2: SGHRS and YFSETQ. The CDR3 runs to 14 residues. CDR3 protein: CASSLPGGNTEAFF. DNA for the CDR3: TGCGCCAGCAGCTTGCCGGGGGGAAACACTGAAGCTTTCTTT.

There are a few counts of this clonotype. The V and J genes are TRBV12-3 or TRBV12-4 and TRBJ2-3, with TRBD2 matching over 7 bases. CDR3 size: 15 residues. V was clipped by 5 bases and J by 3 bases; unmatched bases: 8. The CDR3 region is CASSPVSSGTDTQYF. CDR3 DNA sequence: TGTGCCAGCAGTCCGGTGTCTAGCGGAACAGATACGCAGTATTTT.

This clonotype was seen a few times. V usage is TRBV7-2 and J usage is TRBJ1-1, with TRBD1 as a possible D gene (6 bases). The germline CDR1 and CDR2 sequences are SGHTA and FQGNSA. This CDR3 contains 13 residues. V gave up 5 bases and J gave up 4 bases, with 11 bases separating them. The CDR3 protein is CASSGTGATEAFF. Written as DNA, the CDR3 is TGTGCCAGCAGCGGAACGGGGGCCACTGAAGCTTTCTTT.

This clonotype was found a few times. J is TRBJ2-3 and V is TRBV5-5; TRBD1 or TRBD2 may be the D gene (5 bases each). Germline-derived CDR1 and CDR2 are SGHKS and YYEKEE (reference sequence). CDR3 size: 16 residues. Trimming took 4 bases from V and 5 from J, leaving 20 bases between them. CDR3 nucleotide sequence: TGTGCCAGCAGCGGAGCCGGGACCTTCGCTTTAGATACGCAGTATTTT. It specifies CASSGAGTFALDTQYF.

The gene calls are TRBV5-1 and TRBJ2-1; possibly TRBD1 for D (6 bases). Germline V lookup: CDR1 SGHRS, CDR2 YFSETQ. CDR3 length: 16 amino acids. The V end lost 1 base, the J end lost 8 bases, and 19 bases lay between the germline ends. The CDR3 DNA sequence: TGCGCCAGCAGCTTGCTTGCCAGGGGAGACGGGGATGAGCAGTTCTTC. Its translation is CASSLLARGDGDEQFF.

This sequence joins TRBV5-1 and TRBJ2-3; a weak D match, TRBD1 (6 bases). The germline V gene has CDR1 SGHRS and CDR2 YFSETQ. Trimming took off 0 bases at V and 5 bases at J, with 16 bases between the two ends. CDR3 length equals 16 residues. CDR3 coding DNA: TGCGCCAGCAGCTTGGCGGCAGGGGAATTAAGAGATACGCAGTATTTT. Residues: CASSLAAGELRDTQYF.

This clonotype was picked up a small number of times. The chain recombines TRBV4-3 with TRBJ2-3; no clear D. The germline CDR1 and CDR2 sequences are LGHNA and YSLEER. Trimming took 1 base from V and 5 from J, leaving 10 bases between them. This CDR3 has 14 residues. Here the CDR3 DNA reads TGCGCCAGCAGCCAAGCTCAGGAGAAAGATACGCAGTATTTT. It specifies CASSQAQEKDTQYF.

This clonotype came up a few times. The chain recombines TRBV19 with TRBJ1-5, with D perhaps matching TRBD1 (6 bases). Trimming shortened V by 7 bases and J by 6 bases, and 13 bases separated the two germline ends. The CDR3 runs 13 residues. CDR1 is LNHDA, CDR2 SQIVND, per germline (reference sequence). Here the CDR3 DNA reads TGTGCCAGTAACACAGGGTTCGGTCAGCCCCAGCATTTT. Translation gives CASNTGFGQPQHF.